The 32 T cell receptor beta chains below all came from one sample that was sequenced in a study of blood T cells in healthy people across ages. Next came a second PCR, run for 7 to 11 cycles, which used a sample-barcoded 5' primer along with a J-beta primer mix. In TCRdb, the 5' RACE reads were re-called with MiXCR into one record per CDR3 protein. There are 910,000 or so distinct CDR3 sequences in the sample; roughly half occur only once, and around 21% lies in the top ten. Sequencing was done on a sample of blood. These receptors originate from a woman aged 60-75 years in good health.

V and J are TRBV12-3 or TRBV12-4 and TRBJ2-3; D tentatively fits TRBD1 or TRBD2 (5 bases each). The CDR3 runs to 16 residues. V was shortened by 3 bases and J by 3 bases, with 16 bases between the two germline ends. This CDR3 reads CASSLDPGTVTDTQYF. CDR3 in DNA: TGTGCCAGCAGTTTGGATCCAGGGACGGTAACAGATACGCAGTATTTT.

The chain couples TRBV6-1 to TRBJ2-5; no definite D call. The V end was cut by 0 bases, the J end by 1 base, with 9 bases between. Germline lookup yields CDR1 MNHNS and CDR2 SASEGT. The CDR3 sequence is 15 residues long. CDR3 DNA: TGTGCCAGCAGTGAAGCGGGGTTACGCCAAGAGACCCAGTACTTC. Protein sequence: CASSEAGLRQETQYF.

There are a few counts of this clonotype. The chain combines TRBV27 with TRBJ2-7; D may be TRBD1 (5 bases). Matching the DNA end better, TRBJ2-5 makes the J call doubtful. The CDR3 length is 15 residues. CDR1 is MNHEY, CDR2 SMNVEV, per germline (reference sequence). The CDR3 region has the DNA TGTGCCAGCAGTTACTCGTTAGGGAACAGGGAGACCCAGTACTTC. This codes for CASSYSLGNRETQYF.

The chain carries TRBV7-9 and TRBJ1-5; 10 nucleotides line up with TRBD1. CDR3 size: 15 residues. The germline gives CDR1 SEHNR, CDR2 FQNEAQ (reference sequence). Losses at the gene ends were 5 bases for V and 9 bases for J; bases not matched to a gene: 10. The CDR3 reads CASSDGTGVSRPQHF. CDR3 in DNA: TGTGCCAGCAGCGATGGGACAGGGGTGAGTCGGCCCCAGCATTTT. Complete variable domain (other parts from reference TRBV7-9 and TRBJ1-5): DTGVSQNPRHKITKRGQNVTFRCDPISEHNRLYWYRQTLGQGPEFLTYFQNEAQLEKSRLLSDRFSAERPKGSFSTLEIQRTEQGDSAMYLCASSDGTGVSRPQHFGDGTRLSIL.

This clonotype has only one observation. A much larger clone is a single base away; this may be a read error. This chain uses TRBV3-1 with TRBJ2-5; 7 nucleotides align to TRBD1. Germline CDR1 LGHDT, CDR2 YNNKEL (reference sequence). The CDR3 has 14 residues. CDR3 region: CVSSAKGAGETQYF. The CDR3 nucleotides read TGTGTCAGCAGCGCGAAGGGGGCGGGAGAGACCCAGTACTTC.

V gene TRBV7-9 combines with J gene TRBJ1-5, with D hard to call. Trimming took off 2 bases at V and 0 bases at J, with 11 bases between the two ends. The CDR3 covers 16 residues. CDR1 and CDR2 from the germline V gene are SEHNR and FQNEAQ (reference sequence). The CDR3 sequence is CASSLRAGNSNQPQHF. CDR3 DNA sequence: TGTGCCAGCAGCTTAAGGGCGGGTAATAGCAATCAGCCCCAGCATTTT.

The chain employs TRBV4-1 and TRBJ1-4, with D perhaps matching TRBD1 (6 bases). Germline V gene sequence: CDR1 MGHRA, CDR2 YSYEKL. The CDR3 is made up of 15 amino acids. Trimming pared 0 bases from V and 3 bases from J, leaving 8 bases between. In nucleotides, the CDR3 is TGCGCCAGCAGCCAAGAACAGGGATCTAATGAAAAACTGTTTTTT. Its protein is CASSQEQGSNEKLFF.

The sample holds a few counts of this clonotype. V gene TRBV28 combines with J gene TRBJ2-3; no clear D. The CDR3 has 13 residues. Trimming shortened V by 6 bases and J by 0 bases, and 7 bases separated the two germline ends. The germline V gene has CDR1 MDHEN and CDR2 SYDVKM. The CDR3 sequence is CASSKGSTDTQYF. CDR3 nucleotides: TGTGCCAGCAGCAAAGGGAGCACAGATACGCAGTATTTT.

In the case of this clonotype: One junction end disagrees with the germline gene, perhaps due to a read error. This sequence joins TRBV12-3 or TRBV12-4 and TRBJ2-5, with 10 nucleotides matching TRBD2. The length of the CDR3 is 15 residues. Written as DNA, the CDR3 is TGTGCCAGCAGTCTAGCGGGAGTCGCCCGTGAGACCCAGTACTTC. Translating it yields CASSLAGVARETQYF.

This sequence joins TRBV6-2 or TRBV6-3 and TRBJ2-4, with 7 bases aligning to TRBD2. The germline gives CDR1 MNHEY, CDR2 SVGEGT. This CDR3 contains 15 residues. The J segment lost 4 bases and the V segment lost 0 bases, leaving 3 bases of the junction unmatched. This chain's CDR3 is CASSYSGRVKNIQYF. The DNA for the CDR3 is TGTGCCAGCAGTTACTCGGGGAGGGTAAAAAACATTCAGTACTTC.

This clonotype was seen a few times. In DNA form, the CDR3 reads TGCGCCAGCAGCCAAGGGAGGGGATTGTACACTGAAGCTTTCTTT. Its protein is CASSQGRGLYTEAFF. The genes are TRBV4-1 and TRBJ1-1, with D possibly TRBD1 on 5 matching bases. With 1 base removed from V and 3 bases from J, the gap between germline ends came to 12 bases. Germline lookup yields CDR1 MGHRA and CDR2 YSYEKL. This CDR3 spans 15 amino acids.

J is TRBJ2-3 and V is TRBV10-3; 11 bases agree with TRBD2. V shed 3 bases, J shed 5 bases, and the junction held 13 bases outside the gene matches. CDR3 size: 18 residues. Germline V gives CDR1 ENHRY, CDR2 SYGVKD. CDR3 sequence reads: CAISDRLRSGRAGDTQYF. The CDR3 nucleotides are TGTGCCATCAGTGATAGGCTTCGTAGCGGGAGGGCCGGAGATACGCAGTATTTT.

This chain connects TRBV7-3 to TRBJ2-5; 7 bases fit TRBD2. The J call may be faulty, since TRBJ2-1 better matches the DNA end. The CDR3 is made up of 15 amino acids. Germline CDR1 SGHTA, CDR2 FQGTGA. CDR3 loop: CASSLLGGSKETQFF. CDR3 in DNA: TGTGCCAGCAGCCTCTTGGGCGGGAGTAAAGAGACCCAGTTCTTC.

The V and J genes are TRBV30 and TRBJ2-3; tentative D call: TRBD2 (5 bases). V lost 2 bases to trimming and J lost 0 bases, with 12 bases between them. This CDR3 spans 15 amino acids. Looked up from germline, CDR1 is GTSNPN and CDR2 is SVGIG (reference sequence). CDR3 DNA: TGTGCCTGGAGTCGGCGGGTATCTAGCACAGATACGCAGTATTTT. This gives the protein CAWSRRVSSTDTQYF. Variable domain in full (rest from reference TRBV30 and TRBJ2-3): SQTIHQWPATLVQPVGSPLSLECTVEGTSNPNLYWYRQAAGRGLQLLFYSVGIGQISSEVPQNLSASRPQDRQFILSSKKLLLSDSGFYLCAWSRRVSSTDTQYFGPGTRLTVL.

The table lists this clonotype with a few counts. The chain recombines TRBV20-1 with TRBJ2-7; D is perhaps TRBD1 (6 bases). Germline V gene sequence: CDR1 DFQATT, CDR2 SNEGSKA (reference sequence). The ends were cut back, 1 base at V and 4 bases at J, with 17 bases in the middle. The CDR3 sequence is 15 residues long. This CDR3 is CSARAGDTRVYEQYF. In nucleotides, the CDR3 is TGCAGTGCTAGAGCCGGGGACACCCGAGTGTACGAGCAGTACTTC.

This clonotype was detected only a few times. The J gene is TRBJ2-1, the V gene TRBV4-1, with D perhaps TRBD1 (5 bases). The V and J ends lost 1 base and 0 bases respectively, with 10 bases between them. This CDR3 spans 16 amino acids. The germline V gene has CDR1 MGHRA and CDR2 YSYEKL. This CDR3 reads CASSQGGLNSYNEQFF. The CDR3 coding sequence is TGCGCCAGCAGCCAAGGGGGCCTCAACTCCTACAATGAGCAGTTCTTC.

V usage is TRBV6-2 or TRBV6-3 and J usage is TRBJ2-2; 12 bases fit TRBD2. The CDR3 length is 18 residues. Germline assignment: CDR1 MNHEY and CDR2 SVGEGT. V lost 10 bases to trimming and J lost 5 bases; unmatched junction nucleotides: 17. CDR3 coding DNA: TGTGCCATCCTTCCGGGACTAGCGGGTCAGAATGGGACCGGGGAGCTGTTTTTT. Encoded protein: CAILPGLAGQNGTGELFF.

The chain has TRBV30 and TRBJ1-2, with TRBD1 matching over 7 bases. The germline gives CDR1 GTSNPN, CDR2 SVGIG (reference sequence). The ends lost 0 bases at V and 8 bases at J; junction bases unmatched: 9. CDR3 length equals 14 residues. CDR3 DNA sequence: TGTGCCTGGAGTGTATTGGCAGGGGGAATCGGCTACACCTTC. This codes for CAWSVLAGGIGYTF.

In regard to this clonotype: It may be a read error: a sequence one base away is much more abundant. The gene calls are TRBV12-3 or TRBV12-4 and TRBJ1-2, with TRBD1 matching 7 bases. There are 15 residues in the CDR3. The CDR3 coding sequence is TGTGGCAGCAGTTTCAGGGGGACAGCGAACTATGGCTACACCTTC. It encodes CGSSFRGTANYGYTF.

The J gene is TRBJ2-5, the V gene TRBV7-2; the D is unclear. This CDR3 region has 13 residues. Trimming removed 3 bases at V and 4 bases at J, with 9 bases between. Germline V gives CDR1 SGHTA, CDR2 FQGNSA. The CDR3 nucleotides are TGTGCCAGCAGCTTGCTGTTAGGAGAGACCCAGTACTTC. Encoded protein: CASSLLLGETQYF.

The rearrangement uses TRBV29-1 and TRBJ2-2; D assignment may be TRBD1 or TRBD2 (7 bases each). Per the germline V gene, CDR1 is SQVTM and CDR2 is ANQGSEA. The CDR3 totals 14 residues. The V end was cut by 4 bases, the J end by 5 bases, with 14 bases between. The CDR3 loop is CSVGAQGGTGELFF. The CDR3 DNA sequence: TGCAGCGTTGGCGCGCAGGGGGGGACCGGGGAGCTGTTTTTT.

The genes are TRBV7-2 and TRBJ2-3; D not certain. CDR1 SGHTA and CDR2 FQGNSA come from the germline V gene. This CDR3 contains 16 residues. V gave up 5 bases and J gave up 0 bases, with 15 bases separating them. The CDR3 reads CASSEQAITSTDTQYF. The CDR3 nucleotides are TGTGCCAGCAGCGAACAAGCAATTACAAGCACAGATACGCAGTATTTT.

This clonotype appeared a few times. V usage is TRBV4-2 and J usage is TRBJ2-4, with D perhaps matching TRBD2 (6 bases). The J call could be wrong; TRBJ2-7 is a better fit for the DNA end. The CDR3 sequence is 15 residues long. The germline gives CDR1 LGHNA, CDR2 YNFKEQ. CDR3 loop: CASSQVGGMVYEQYF. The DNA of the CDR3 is TGTGCCAGCAGCCAAGTGGGGGGTATGGTGTACGAGCAGTACTTC.

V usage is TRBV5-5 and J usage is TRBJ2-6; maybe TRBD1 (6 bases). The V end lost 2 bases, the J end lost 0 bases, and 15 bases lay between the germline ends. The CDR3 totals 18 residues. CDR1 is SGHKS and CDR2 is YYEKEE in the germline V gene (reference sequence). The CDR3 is CASSLQGQLSSGANVLTF. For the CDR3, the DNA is TGTGCCAGCAGCTTACAAGGACAGTTAAGCTCTGGGGCCAACGTCCTGACTTTC.

In DNA, the CDR3 is TGCAGTGCTAGGTCCCTAACGGGACTAGGTGAGCAGTTCTTC. It encodes CSARSLTGLGEQFF. V and J are TRBV20-1 and TRBJ2-1; 8 bases agree with TRBD2. The CDR3 is made up of 14 amino acids. The germline V gene encodes CDR1 DFQATT and CDR2 SNEGSKA (reference sequence). J was trimmed by 9 bases and V by 3 bases; bases with no gene match: 10.

The CDR3 protein is CASRQGAVTGELFF. Written as DNA, the CDR3 is TGTGCCAGTAGACAGGGAGCGGTCACCGGGGAGCTGTTTTTT. The gene calls are TRBV12-3 or TRBV12-4 and TRBJ2-2; 7 nucleotides agree with TRBD1. V lost 9 bases, J lost 4 bases, and 8 bases stayed unmatched. This CDR3 has 14 amino acids.

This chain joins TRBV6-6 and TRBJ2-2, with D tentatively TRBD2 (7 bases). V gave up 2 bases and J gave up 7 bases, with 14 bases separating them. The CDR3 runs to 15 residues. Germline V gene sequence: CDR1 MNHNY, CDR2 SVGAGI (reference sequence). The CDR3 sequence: CASSYRREGVGELFF. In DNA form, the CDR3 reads TGTGCCAGCAGTTACAGGAGGGAGGGGGTCGGGGAGCTGTTTTTT.

CDR3 sequence reads: CASSFGGSHTGELFF. In nucleotides, the CDR3 is TGTGCCAGCAGCTTTGGCGGGAGTCACACCGGGGAGCTGTTTTTT. The gene calls are TRBV7-2 and TRBJ2-2, with 7 bases fitting TRBD2. The CDR3 contains 15 residues. The V gene's germline CDR1 is SGHTA and CDR2 FQGNSA. V lost 3 bases, J lost 3 bases, and 4 bases stayed unmatched.

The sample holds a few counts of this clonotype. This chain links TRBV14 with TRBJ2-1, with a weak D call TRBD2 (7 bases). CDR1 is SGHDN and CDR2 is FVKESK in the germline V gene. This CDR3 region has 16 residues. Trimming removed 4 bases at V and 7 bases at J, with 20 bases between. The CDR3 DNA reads TGTGCCAGCAGCCTGGGGGGGGGCGGTAGGGCGAATGAGCAGTTCTTC. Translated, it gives CASSLGGGGRANEQFF.

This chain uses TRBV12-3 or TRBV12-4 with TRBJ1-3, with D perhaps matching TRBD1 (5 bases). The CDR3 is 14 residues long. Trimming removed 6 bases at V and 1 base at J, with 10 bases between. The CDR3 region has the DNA TGTGCCAGCAGACTTGCAGGGTCTGGAAACACCATATATTTT. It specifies CASRLAGSGNTIYF.

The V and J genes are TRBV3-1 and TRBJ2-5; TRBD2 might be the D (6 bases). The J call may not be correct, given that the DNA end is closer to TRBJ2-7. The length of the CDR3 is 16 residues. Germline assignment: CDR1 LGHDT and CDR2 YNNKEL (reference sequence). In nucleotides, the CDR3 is TGTGCCAGCACCCCAGGCGGGACGTTGAACTCCTACGAGCAGTACTTC. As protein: CASTPGGTLNSYEQYF.

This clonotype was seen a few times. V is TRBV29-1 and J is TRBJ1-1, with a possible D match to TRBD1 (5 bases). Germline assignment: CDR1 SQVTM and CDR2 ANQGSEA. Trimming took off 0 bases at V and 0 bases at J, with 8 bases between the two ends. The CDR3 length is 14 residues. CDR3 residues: CSVEEGGMNTEAFF. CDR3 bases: TGCAGCGTTGAAGAGGGGGGGATGAACACTGAAGCTTTCTTT.